This T cell receptor (beta chain) was observed in a study of blood T cells in healthy people across ages (dated by TCRdb to the mid-2010s). With respect to the entire study: In model experiments, roughly one uniquely barcoded TCR beta cDNA molecule per two T cells was captured by template switching. Age-related changes in TCR beta repertoire diversity were measured in the study by deep sequencing normalized with unique cDNA molecular identifiers. The donors were divided into four age groups: young (average approximately 17 years), middle-aged (about 41), aged (around 67) and long-lived (around 80). To avoid experimental bias, donors of different ages were spread randomly across the sequencing lanes. Two additional independent replicas of 1 million unique cDNA reads from the same blood draw were analyzed for two donors (one aged 18 to 30 and one aged 80 or older). Broad study findings and their caveats: Compared with the aged group, more naive CD4+ T cells, fewer expanded clones and increased TCR diversity were shown by the long-lived group, suggesting age selection. Observed TCR beta diversity per million T cells fell roughly linearly with age, and a significant reduction was already apparent by age roughly 40. Donor CMV infection status was unknown, potentially confounding age-related changes in expanded clonotypes. Because profiling used bulk unsorted PBMCs, naive and antigen-experienced compartments could not be compared conclusively. Observed TCR beta diversity correlated strongly with the percentage of naive T cells measured by flow cytometry. Estimates of total diversity based on one million sequenced T cells were considered lower bounds and underestimates.

This clonotype was detected ten times or more. The antigen it binds to is not known. No qualities accompany the bases; no much larger clone lies one base away. Libraries were prepared through 5' RACE. TCRdb names Illumina HiSeq 2500 as the instrument used. A second about 7 to 12 cycle PCR used a sample-barcoded 5' primer and a J-beta primer mix. A unique molecular identifier was introduced onto each TCR beta cDNA molecule by a template-switch 5' adaptor carrying 12 random nucleotides. Each sample yielded at least 2.5 million CDR3-containing paired-end reads. The Mint cDNA synthesis kit, primed by a TRBC-specific oligonucleotide, was used to synthesize first-strand cDNA from all RNA. Following uracil-DNA glycosylase treatment, a first 18-cycle PCR with universal primers M1SS and BC2_uni_R was performed on all cDNA. The source study handled its data this way. Normalization of each sample was performed by random selection of 1 million high-quality reads, each carrying a distinct molecular identifier. Reads sharing molecular identifiers were discarded rather than binned into consensus sequences. CDR3 identification, clonotype clustering and error correction used MiTCR with a Q25 quality threshold and the strictest error-elimination algorithm. Lower-bound total TCR beta diversity was estimated with a nonparametric unseen species model using Euler transformation. The public sequencing data were trimmed at Q25 with fastp and processed into clonotypes with MiXCR by TCRdb, which kept only in-frame beta chains. Each entry is one CDR3 protein sequence, shown with its most common DNA and genes. In this record, the V and J calls reflect TCRdb's handling and not the investigators' own analysis. Counted in this sample were hundreds of thousands of distinct CDR3 sequences; around 31% of them appeared once. The ten biggest clones cover about a sixth of the sample.

The CDR3 measures 13 amino acids from cysteine to phenylalanine. The CDR3 DNA has 39 bases and is translated from base 1. For CDR1 and CDR2, the germline V gene lists MNHEY and SVGEGT. The junction shows trimming of 11 bases on V and 9 bases on J, and the gene matches do not reach 13 bases of it. The donors were some 39 Caucasian individuals from Russia, aged roughly 6 to 100 years, who were systemically healthy. Roughly 9.5 milliliters of peripheral blood were drawn from each donor into EDTA-treated Vacutainer tubes. PBMCs were isolated by Ficoll-Paque density-gradient centrifugation, with at least 6.5 million obtained per sample. Total RNA was extracted from PBMCs with Trizol reagent, with at least 6 micrograms obtained per sample. Naive CD45RAhigh/CD27high T cell percentages were measured by flow cytometry on a PBMC aliquot from every donor.

This receptor was identified in a woman of 80 years or more in good health. The specimen was blood. Recombination joined TRBV6-2 or TRBV6-3 with TRBJ2-1, with TRBD1 identical over 7 junction bases. DNA sequence: TGTGCCGGTACTGACAGGGTTGGCGGTGAGCAGTTCTTC. Its translation is CAGTDRVGGEQFF.